The 2 T cell receptor beta chains below come from one sample, sequenced in a study of blood T cell repertoires in COVID-19. Clones were read by immunoSEQ multiplex PCR, and TCRdb kept only the in-frame ones, dropping some. The table includes 150,000 to 200,000 clones, over 75% detected once. Sequences were obtained from PBMCs or T cells enriched from blood (not recorded which). These receptors all stem from a human donor with acute COVID-19. The donor label of this sample is uncertain.

The J gene is TRBJ1-5, the V gene TRBV7-8; TRBD1 matches 10 bases. Germline V CDR1 and CDR2: SGHVS, FQNEAQ. This CDR3 spans 16 amino acids. Trimming took 3 bases from V and 1 from J; bases not matched to a gene: 3. The CDR3 nucleotides are TGTGCCAGCAGCTTGTTGACAGGGGGCAGCAATCAGCCCCAGCATTTT. It yields the protein CASSLLTGGSNQPQHF.

The V gene is TRBV11-2, the J gene TRBJ1-1; D is ambiguous. The length of the CDR3 is 11 residues. Between the trimmed V and J ends, which lost 5 bases and 11 bases, there was a span of 12 bases. CDR1 is SGHAT and CDR2 is FQNNGV in the germline V gene. The CDR3 is CASSGTVPAFF. The CDR3 DNA is TGTGCCAGCAGCGGAACAGTTCCCGCTTTCTTT.